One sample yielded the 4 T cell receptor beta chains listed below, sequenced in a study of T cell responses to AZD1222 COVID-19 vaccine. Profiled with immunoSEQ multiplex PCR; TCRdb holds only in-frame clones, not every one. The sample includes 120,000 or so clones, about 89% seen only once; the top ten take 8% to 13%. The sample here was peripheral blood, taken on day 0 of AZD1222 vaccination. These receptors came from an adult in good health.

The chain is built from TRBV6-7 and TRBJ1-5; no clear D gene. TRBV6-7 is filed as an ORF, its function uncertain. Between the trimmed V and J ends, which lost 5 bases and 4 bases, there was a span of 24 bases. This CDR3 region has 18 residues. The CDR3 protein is CASSGSRAAPLYNQPQHF. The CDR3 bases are TGTGCCAGCAGTGGCTCCCGGGCCGCTCCCCTTTATAATCAGCCCCAGCATTTT.

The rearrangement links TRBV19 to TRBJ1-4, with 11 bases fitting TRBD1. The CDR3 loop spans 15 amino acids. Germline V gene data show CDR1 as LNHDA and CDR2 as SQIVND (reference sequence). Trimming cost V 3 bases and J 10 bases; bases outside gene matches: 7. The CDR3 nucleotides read TGTGCCAGTAGTATCCCCGGGACAGGGGGAGTAAAACTGTTTTTT. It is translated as CASSIPGTGGVKLFF.

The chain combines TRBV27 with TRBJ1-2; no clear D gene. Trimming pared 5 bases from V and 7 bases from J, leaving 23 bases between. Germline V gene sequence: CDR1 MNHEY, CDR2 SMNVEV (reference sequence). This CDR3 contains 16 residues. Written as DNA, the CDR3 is TGTGCCAGCAGTCCCTCTGGTCGAGGACCATCCCGTGGCTACACCTTC. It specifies CASSPSGRGPSRGYTF.

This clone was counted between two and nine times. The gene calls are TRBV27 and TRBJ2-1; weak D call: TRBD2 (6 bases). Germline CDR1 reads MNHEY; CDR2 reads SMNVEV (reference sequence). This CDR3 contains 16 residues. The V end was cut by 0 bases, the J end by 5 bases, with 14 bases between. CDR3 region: CASSLSPGVADNEQFF. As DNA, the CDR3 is TGTGCCAGCAGTTTATCCCCTGGGGTAGCGGACAATGAGCAGTTCTTC.